A single sample gave rise to the 8 T cell receptor beta chains below, sequenced in a study of response to subunit inactivated influenza vaccine. TCRdb independently ran MiXCR on the RT-PCR reads; one entry per CDR3 protein. The profile covers around 530,000 distinct CDR3 sequences, with approximately 10% appearing a single time and about a tenth taken by the ten largest. This specimen was PBMCs from blood, taken on the day of vaccination. Source of these receptors: a man aged 50 to 60 who received an inactivated influenza vaccine.

The rearrangement uses TRBV4-3 and TRBJ2-1; 14 bases agree with TRBD2. V shed 4 bases and J 11 bases; nucleotides not matched to a gene: 7. Germline CDR1 LGHNA, CDR2 YSLEER. The CDR3 is made up of 15 amino acids. CDR3 region: CASSPETSGRAQQFF. The DNA of the CDR3 is TGCGCCAGCAGCCCGGAGACTAGCGGGAGGGCACAGCAGTTCTTC.

The CDR3 coding sequence is TGTGCCACCAGTGATCCTAGCGGGAGGAAGGCGGATGAGCAGTTCTTC. It encodes CATSDPSGRKADEQFF. The chain uses TRBV24-1 and TRBJ2-1; 11 nucleotides line up with TRBD2. Germline V CDR1 and CDR2: KGHDR, SFDVKD. After removal of 3 bases from V and 8 bases from J, the junction contained 8 bases not matched to a gene. CDR3 length: 16 amino acids.

This clonotype was seen at least ten times. The chain links TRBV7-9 to TRBJ2-7; D uncertain. Germline V gives CDR1 SEHNR, CDR2 FQNEAQ (reference sequence). This CDR3 spans 13 amino acids. V lost 3 bases and J 2 bases, leaving 8 bases between the germline ends. Here the CDR3 reads CASSLVATYEQYF. CDR3 DNA sequence: TGTGCCAGCAGCTTGGTCGCGACCTACGAGCAGTACTTC.

This clonotype was observed a handful of times. The rearrangement joins TRBV29-1 to TRBJ2-1; maybe TRBD2 (7 bases). The germline V gene encodes CDR1 SQVTM and CDR2 ANQGSEA. Trimming removed 1 base at V and 1 base at J, with 17 bases between. The CDR3 loop spans 17 amino acids. The CDR3 nucleotides are TGCAGCGTTGAAGTTCCCGGCGCGGGGGCGTCCTACAATGAGCAGTTCTTC. Translated: CSVEVPGAGASYNEQFF.

In DNA, the CDR3 is TGTGCCATCAGAAACCGGACTAGCGGTAAATACGAGCAGTACTTC. Amino acid sequence: CAIRNRTSGKYEQYF. The J gene is TRBJ2-7, the V gene TRBV10-3, with 10 bases lining up with TRBD2. The V segment lost 6 bases and the J segment 4 bases; nucleotides outside the gene matches: 9. This CDR3 is built from 15 residues. Germline lookup yields CDR1 ENHRY and CDR2 SYGVKD.

This clonotype was observed a handful of times. This sequence joins TRBV7-6 and TRBJ2-7; TRBD1 might be the D (7 bases). V was trimmed by 1 base and J by 3 bases, leaving 22 bases between them. From germline, CDR1 is SGHVS and CDR2 FNYEAQ. This CDR3 spans 18 amino acids. In DNA, the CDR3 is TGTGCCAGCAGCTTAGTACTAGGACAGGAGGGTTGGAACTACGAGCAGTACTTC. This codes for CASSLVLGQEGWNYEQYF.

This clonotype has more than one count but fewer than ten. The chain joins TRBV11-1 to TRBJ1-5; unclear D gene. Per the germline V gene, CDR1 is SGHAT and CDR2 is FQDESV (reference sequence). The CDR3 loop spans 20 amino acids. The V end was cut by 9 bases, the J end by 7 bases, with 37 bases between. CDR3 in amino acids: CARTPSKYVLGGPIHQPQHF. The CDR3 region has the DNA TGTGCCAGAACACCTAGTAAGTACGTCTTAGGTGGGCCTATCCACCAGCCCCAGCATTTT.

This clonotype appeared many times. The gene calls are TRBV4-3 and TRBJ1-6; no clear D. The CDR3 consists of 15 residues. V lost 1 base to trimming and J lost 6 bases, with 10 bases between them. Germline CDR1 LGHNA, CDR2 YSLEER. This chain's CDR3 is CASSQAQMGNSPLHF. The CDR3 region has the DNA TGCGCCAGCAGCCAAGCACAGATGGGTAATTCACCCCTCCACTTT.